The TCR beta chain under discussion was sequenced for a study of T-cell memory formation after mild COVID-19. Study-wide points: Contracting CD4+ clones were located mainly in CM and EM, and CD8+ clones in EMRA.

This clonotype appeared a few times. As yet, its antigen is unknown. TCRdb re-called the 5' RACE reads through MiXCR, storing one row per CDR3 protein. This table has 550,000 to 700,000 distinct CDR3 sequences, approximately 15% appearing once. Sequenced: PBMCs or a T cell subset sorted from them (not recorded which). The sequence was collected from an adult woman who had mild COVID-19 (a few samples of this study predate the infection). Cell type and time point are not known.

The chain's CDR3 is CASSSPVKGTHGYTF. CDR3 DNA sequence: TGTGCCAGCAGCTCGCCGGTGAAGGGGACCCATGGCTACACCTTC. The chain joins TRBV6-6 to TRBJ1-2; a possible D gene is TRBD1 (5 bases). This CDR3 comprises 15 residues. The V gene's germline CDR1 is MNHNY and CDR2 SVGAGI (reference sequence). The ends were cut back, 6 bases at V and 6 bases at J, with 20 bases in the middle.